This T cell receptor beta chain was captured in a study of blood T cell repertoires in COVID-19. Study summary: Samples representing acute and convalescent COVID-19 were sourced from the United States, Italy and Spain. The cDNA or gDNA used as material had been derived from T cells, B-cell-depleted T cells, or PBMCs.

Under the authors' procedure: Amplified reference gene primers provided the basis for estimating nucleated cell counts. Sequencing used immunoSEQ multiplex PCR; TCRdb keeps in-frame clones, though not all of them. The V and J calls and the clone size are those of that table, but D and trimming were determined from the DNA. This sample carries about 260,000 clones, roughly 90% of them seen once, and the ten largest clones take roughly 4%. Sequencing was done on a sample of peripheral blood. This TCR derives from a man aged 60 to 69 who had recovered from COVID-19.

Here the CDR3 reads CASSPAFAGLHTEAFF. The CDR3 DNA is TGTGCCAGCTCACCAGCGTTCGCGGGGCTGCACACTGAAGCTTTCTTT. This chain uses TRBV18 with TRBJ1-1; D perhaps matches TRBD1 (5 bases). V gave up 2 bases and J gave up 3 bases, with 16 bases separating them. The germline V gene encodes CDR1 KGHSH and CDR2 LQKENI. The CDR3 spans 16 residues.